This T cell receptor beta chain was profiled in a study of T-cell reconstitution after alpha-beta-depleted transplantation in children. Study results and limitations: As was reported, about two months after transplant, alpha-beta T cells came from several hundred expanded graft clones. A year had passed since transplant, and T-cell counts and diversity by then came mostly from newly produced T cells. The high TCRbeta diversity at day 60 in some patients came from surviving recipient T cells and thymic progenitors.

The junction had 7 bases not matched to a gene; V was cut back by 4 bases and J by 5 bases. The CDR3 has 14 residues. Germline V lookup: CDR1 SGHRS, CDR2 YFSETQ. The TCRbeta library was prepared with unique molecular identifiers. TCRdb redid the calling of the PCR reads with MiXCR, one entry per CDR3 protein. Counted here are hundreds of thousands of distinct CDR3 sequences, around 15% occurring once; the ten biggest clones make up around 5%. Only a few counts were recorded for this clonotype. Its matching antigen is unknown. The sequence was obtained from a male patient younger than 18 who had a stem cell transplant for acute lymphoblastic leukemia, so the T cells may come from the graft donor. The input for sequencing was PBMCs, mostly from graft donor cells, taken 360 days after TCRalphabeta/CD19-depleted stem cell transplant. The J gene is TRBJ2-3, the V gene TRBV5-1, with 7 bases identical to TRBD1. CDR3 in DNA: TGCGCCAGCAGCCTCGGACAGGATATAGATACGCAGTATTTT. The encoded protein is CASSLGQDIDTQYF.